The 32 T cell receptor beta chains presented below share a single source sample, sequenced in a study of blood T cell repertoires in COVID-19. The method was immunoSEQ multiplex PCR; TCRdb's version includes in-frame clones alone and lacks a portion of them. The table has about 44,000 clones, about 80% seen once. The sample taken for sequencing was peripheral blood. The receptors were gathered from a human donor in a cohort sampled during active COVID-19.

This chain connects TRBV6-5 to TRBJ2-1, with TRBD1 matching over 9 bases. V was clipped by 6 bases and J by 1 base; unmatched bases: 1. Germline CDR1 is MNHEY and CDR2 is SVGAGI. This CDR3 spans 14 amino acids. Here the CDR3 DNA reads TGTGCCAGCAGGGGACAGGGATCCTACAATGAGCAGTTCTTC. Translation gives CASRGQGSYNEQFF.

J is TRBJ2-1 and V is TRBV7-2, with a weak D call TRBD2 (7 bases). From germline, CDR1 is SGHTA and CDR2 FQGNSA. Trimming took 1 base from V and 4 from J, leaving 11 bases between them. This CDR3 contains 15 residues. The CDR3 sequence: CASSLGRGGYNEQFF. The CDR3 coding sequence is TGTGCCAGCAGCTTAGGTAGGGGGGGGTACAATGAGCAGTTCTTC.

The chain is built from TRBV12-3 or TRBV12-4 and TRBJ2-5; possible D gene TRBD1, 5 bases. The CDR3 consists of 13 residues. V dropped 3 bases and J dropped 4 bases, with 9 bases sitting between them. CDR3: CASSFYRSETQYF. Here the CDR3 DNA reads TGTGCCAGCAGTTTTTACAGGTCAGAGACCCAGTACTTC.

The V and J genes are TRBV7-8 and TRBJ2-1; the D call may be TRBD1 or TRBD2 (6 bases each). The CDR3 runs 13 residues. The V gene lost 5 bases and the J gene lost 7 bases, with 12 bases spanning the gap. Looked up from germline, CDR1 is SGHVS and CDR2 is FQNEAQ. DNA of the CDR3: TGTGCCAGCAGCCAGGGGACTGCTAATGAGCAGTTCTTC. It yields the protein CASSQGTANEQFF.

This clone was seen just once. The rearrangement uses TRBV27 and TRBJ1-2; 7 positions match TRBD1. This CDR3 comprises 14 residues. V shed 6 bases and J 0 bases; nucleotides not matched to a gene: 4. CDR1 is MNHEY and CDR2 is SMNVEV in the germline V gene (reference sequence). In DNA, the CDR3 is TGTGCCAGCAGATCGACAGGGACTAACTATGGCTACACCTTC. Translated, it gives CASRSTGTNYGYTF.

The rearrangement links TRBV19 to TRBJ1-2; 8 positions match TRBD1. The length of the CDR3 is 17 residues. V shed 4 bases and J 4 bases; nucleotides not matched to a gene: 14. CDR1 is LNHDA and CDR2 is SQIVND in the germline V gene (reference sequence). The CDR3 coding sequence is TGTGCCAGTAGTACCCCCAGGACAGGGAGTGTAAGCTATGGCTACACCTTC. It codes for CASSTPRTGSVSYGYTF.

The gene calls are TRBV4-1 and TRBJ2-3; 9 positions match TRBD1. This CDR3 is built from 16 residues. Germline loops: CDR1 MGHRA, CDR2 YSYEKL. Losses at the gene ends were 4 bases for V and 0 bases for J; bases not matched to a gene: 5. CDR3 amino acids: CASSRQTGGSTDTQYF. The DNA for the CDR3 is TGCGCCAGCAGCCGACAAACAGGGGGCAGCACAGATACGCAGTATTTT.

The chain employs TRBV7-9 and TRBJ2-1; no clear D gene. The CDR3 is 13 residues long. Germline lookup yields CDR1 SEHNR and CDR2 FQNEAQ (reference sequence). Trimming removed 1 base from V and 14 bases from J, with 15 bases in between. This chain's CDR3 is CASSLDPAGRKFF. Written as DNA, the CDR3 is TGTGCCAGCAGCTTAGATCCCGCAGGTCGAAAGTTCTTC.

This chain connects TRBV5-8 to TRBJ2-7; D might be TRBD2 (5 bases). Germline V CDR1 and CDR2: SGHTS, YDEGEE. CDR3 length equals 13 residues. V was pared by 3 bases and J by 6 bases, with 13 bases between. In DNA form, the CDR3 reads TGTGCCAGCAGCTGGACGGACTTCGGCGAGCAGTACTTC. Amino acid sequence: CASSWTDFGEQYF.

The V and J genes are TRBV28 and TRBJ1-5, with D possibly being TRBD1 (6 bases). The germline V and J ends were trimmed by 5 bases and 2 bases, with 16 bases remaining between them. Per the germline V gene, CDR1 is MDHEN and CDR2 is SYDVKM. The CDR3 length is 16 residues. This CDR3 is CASSGDTGFGNQPQHF. CDR3 coding DNA: TGTGCCAGCAGTGGAGATACAGGGTTCGGCAATCAGCCCCAGCATTTT.

In nucleotides, the CDR3 is TGTGCCACCATGGGGGCGGGTTTGGAGACCCAGTACTTC. Translating it yields CATMGAGLETQYF. The gene calls are TRBV24-1 and TRBJ2-5; a possible D gene is TRBD1 (6 bases). The germline gives CDR1 KGHDR, CDR2 SFDVKD. V lost 8 bases, J lost 5 bases, and 14 bases lay in between. The CDR3 loop spans 13 amino acids.

The rearrangement joins TRBV27 to TRBJ1-2; TRBD1 matches at 7 bases. Germline V gives CDR1 MNHEY, CDR2 SMNVEV (reference sequence). The V and J ends lost 3 bases and 4 bases, in that order; junction bases with no gene match: 11. The CDR3 extends over 16 amino acids. This chain's CDR3 is CASSFVGTVLGYGYTF. In DNA form, the CDR3 reads TGTGCCAGCAGTTTTGTCGGGACAGTTCTTGGCTATGGCTACACCTTC.

The V and J genes are TRBV4-2 and TRBJ2-3; 8 nucleotides align to TRBD2. Losses at the gene ends were 0 bases for V and 3 bases for J; bases not matched to a gene: 11. CDR3 length equals 18 residues. CDR1 and CDR2 from the germline V gene are LGHNA and YNFKEQ. This CDR3 is CASSQEFGGLGDTDTQYF. DNA for the CDR3: TGTGCCAGCAGCCAAGAATTTGGGGGACTAGGTGATACAGATACGCAGTATTTT.

The J gene is TRBJ2-5, the V gene TRBV21-1; TRBD2 is taken as the D call from the table, unchecked against the DNA. TRBV21-1 is annotated as a pseudogene. The CDR3 spans 14 residues. CDR3 nucleotides: TGTGCCAGCAGGGACCGGGAGCCTCAAGAGACCCAGTACTTC. This translates into CASRDREPQETQYF.

The rearrangement links TRBV11-2 to TRBJ1-4; no clear D gene. This CDR3 region has 15 residues. Germline assignment: CDR1 SGHAT and CDR2 FQNNGV. V lost 4 bases and J 2 bases, leaving 11 bases between the germline ends. CDR3 nucleotides: TGTGCCAGCAGCTCTCAGCTGGGCACTAATGAAAAACTGTTTTTT. Translation: CASSSQLGTNEKLFF.

Regarding this clone: Additional DNA sequences in this sample encode the identical CDR3. The rearrangement uses TRBV2 and TRBJ2-5, with D possibly matching TRBD1 (7 bases). V lost 2 bases and J lost 4, with 11 bases in between. The CDR3 totals 14 residues. Germline CDR1 reads SNHLY; CDR2 reads FYNNEI. The CDR3 DNA is TGTGCCAGCAGTGAAAGACAGGGAGGAGAGACCCAGTACTTC. This codes for CASSERQGGETQYF.

CDR3 in DNA: TGTGCCAGCAGACCGAACAGGGTGAACACCGGGGAGCTGTTTTTT. Translation: CASRPNRVNTGELFF. The chain has TRBV28 and TRBJ2-2; D might be TRBD1 (6 bases). The CDR3 is 15 residues long. Germline assignment: CDR1 MDHEN and CDR2 SYDVKM. V was pared by 6 bases and J by 1 base, with 12 bases between.

This clone appeared a few times. An end of the junction does not agree with germline; a read error may underlie this. The rearrangement uses TRBV6-1 and TRBJ1-5; possible D gene TRBD1, 6 bases. The CDR3 has 15 residues. Germline V gene data show CDR1 as MNHNS and CDR2 as SASEGT. The chain's CDR3 is CASRETTGDNQPQHF. CDR3 sequence (DNA): TGTGCCAGCCGTGAGACGACAGGCGACAATCAGCCCCAGCATTTT.

This chain links TRBV9 with TRBJ2-1; TRBD2 aligns across 9 bases. Germline loops: CDR1 SGDLS, CDR2 YYNGEE. CDR3 length equals 15 residues. Germline trimming cut 4 bases from V and 0 bases from J; bases unmatched to any gene: 2. As DNA, the CDR3 is TGTGCCAGCAGCTTTAGCGGGAGCTCCTACAATGAGCAGTTCTTC. Translation gives CASSFSGSSYNEQFF.

The V and J genes are TRBV24-1 and TRBJ1-4, with 10 nucleotides matching TRBD1. CDR3 length: 16 amino acids. The J segment lost 6 bases and the V segment lost 4 bases, leaving 7 bases of the junction unmatched. The V gene's germline CDR1 is KGHDR and CDR2 SFDVKD. CDR3: CATSDTGTGADEKLFF. The CDR3 region has the DNA TGTGCCACCAGTGACACCGGGACAGGGGCGGATGAAAAACTGTTTTTT.

This clone was picked up one time. The chain combines TRBV9 with TRBJ2-3; 7 bases fit TRBD2. V was clipped by 2 bases and J by 0 bases; unmatched bases: 9. The germline CDR1 and CDR2 sequences are SGDLS and YYNGEE. The CDR3 totals 17 residues. The CDR3 sequence: CASSVRSSGLSTDTQYF. The CDR3 DNA reads as TGTGCCAGCAGCGTCCGCTCTAGCGGCCTTAGCACAGATACGCAGTATTTT. Full variable domain (missing parts from reference TRBV9 and TRBJ2-3): DSGVTQTPKHLITATGQRVTLRCSPRSGDLSVYWYQQSLDQGLQFLIQYYNGEERAKGNILERFSAQQFPDLHSELNLSSLELGDSALYFCASSVRSSGLSTDTQYFGPGTRLTVL.

The genes are TRBV5-1 and TRBJ2-1; the D gene is possibly TRBD1 (7 bases). Trimming shortened V by 2 bases and J by 8 bases, and 14 bases separated the two germline ends. The CDR3 sequence is 14 residues long. The germline CDR1 and CDR2 sequences are SGHRS and YFSETQ. The DNA for the CDR3 is TGCGCCAGCAGCTTCCGACAGGGAGGCCATGAGCAGTTCTTC. Translating it yields CASSFRQGGHEQFF. Full variable domain (missing parts from reference TRBV5-1 and TRBJ2-1): KAGVTQTPRYLIKTRGQQVTLSCSPISGHRSVSWYQQTPGQGLQFLFEYFSETQRNKGNFPGRFSGRQFSNSRSEMNVSTLELGDSALYLCASSFRQGGHEQFFGPGTRLTVL.

The CDR3 bases are TGCGCCAGCAGCCAGACCGCGTTCGGGGCCGGGGAGCTGTTTTTT. This encodes CASSQTAFGAGELFF. The chain joins TRBV5-1 to TRBJ2-2, with D possibly matching TRBD2 (5 bases). The length of the CDR3 is 15 residues. V was shortened by 4 bases and J by 6 bases, with 16 bases between the two germline ends. The V gene's germline CDR1 is SGHRS and CDR2 YFSETQ.

This sequence joins TRBV10-1 and TRBJ1-1, with 8 bases aligning to TRBD1. The CDR3 extends over 13 amino acids. The junction had 6 bases not matched to a gene; V was cut back by 5 bases and J by 7 bases. Per germline, CDR1 WNHNN and CDR2 SYGVQD (reference sequence). The CDR3: CASSSGGFSEAFF. The DNA for the CDR3 is TGCGCCAGCAGTTCAGGGGGCTTCAGTGAAGCTTTCTTT.

The gene calls are TRBV28 and TRBJ1-1; D is perhaps TRBD1 (6 bases). The CDR3 is made up of 14 amino acids. Per the germline V gene, CDR1 is MDHEN and CDR2 is SYDVKM. Trimming left V 5 bases short and J 0 bases short, with 10 bases between. For the CDR3, the DNA is TGTGCCAGCAGTCCACAGGGAATGAACACTGAAGCTTTCTTT. It encodes CASSPQGMNTEAFF.

A word on this clone: This specimen includes other DNA sequences encoding the same CDR3. V and J are TRBV5-1 and TRBJ2-1; the match to TRBD1 covers 7 bases. Germline trimming cut 4 bases from V and 5 bases from J; bases unmatched to any gene: 3. From germline, CDR1 is SGHRS and CDR2 YFSETQ. This CDR3 is built from 13 residues. CDR3 region: CASSPQGDNEQFF. DNA of the CDR3: TGCGCCAGCAGCCCTCAGGGGGACAATGAGCAGTTCTTC.

The CDR3 DNA reads as TGCGCCAGCAGCGGGACAGGCCAAGAGACCCAGTACTTC. This translates into CASSGTGQETQYF. The chain combines TRBV5-1 with TRBJ2-5; 8 nucleotides agree with TRBD1. The CDR3 spans 13 residues. V dropped 4 bases and J dropped 1; count of bases not matched to a gene: 0. Germline V gene sequence: CDR1 SGHRS, CDR2 YFSETQ.

V is TRBV7-8 and J is TRBJ2-1, with TRBD2 matching 8 bases. Germline values: CDR1 SGHVS, CDR2 FQNEAQ. V was clipped by 5 bases and J by 6 bases; unmatched bases: 9. The CDR3 runs 15 residues. The CDR3 coding sequence is TGTGCCAGCAGCGCGCGGGGGGCCTATGCCAATGAGCAGTTCTTC. This translates into CASSARGAYANEQFF.

This chain links TRBV11-1 with TRBJ1-1; possibly TRBD1 for D (5 bases). This CDR3 region has 14 residues. Germline CDR1 is SGHAT and CDR2 is FQDESV (reference sequence). With 6 bases removed from V and 4 bases from J, the gap between germline ends came to 15 bases. The DNA for the CDR3 is TGTGCCAGCAGACGACAGAGTTTGGCCACTGAAGCTTTCTTT. It codes for CASRRQSLATEAFF.

This clone was found a few times. CDR3 in amino acids: CASSISGTVSYEQYF. Here the CDR3 DNA reads TGTGCCAGTAGTATATCGGGGACTGTGTCCTACGAGCAGTACTTC. The chain is built from TRBV19 and TRBJ2-7, with a weak D call TRBD2 (6 bases). The CDR3 loop spans 15 amino acids. The germline V gene has CDR1 LNHDA and CDR2 SQIVND (reference sequence). Trimming removed 2 bases from V and 1 base from J, with 12 bases in between.

CDR3 residues: CASSTQQGAFGYTF. The CDR3 DNA follows: TGTGCCAGCAGCACCCAACAGGGGGCATTTGGCTACACCTTC. V gene TRBV5-5 combines with J gene TRBJ1-2; 9 bases fit TRBD1. This CDR3 is 14 amino acids long. Germline V gene lookup returns CDR1 SGHKS and CDR2 YYEKEE (reference sequence). Trimming at V came to 4 bases and at J to 7 bases, leaving 8 bases not matched to a gene.

The CDR3 protein is CASSLDMSSGNTIYF. For the CDR3, the DNA is TGCGCCAGCAGCCTTGACATGAGCTCTGGAAACACCATATATTTT. The gene calls are TRBV5-1 and TRBJ1-3; D not certain. This CDR3 contains 15 residues. V lost 4 bases, J lost 0 bases, and 11 bases lay in between. Germline V CDR1 and CDR2: SGHRS, YFSETQ.